Shown below are 27 T cell receptor beta chains from a single sample sequenced in a study of OX40 agonist ivuxolimab in advanced cancers. Libraries were prepared by immunoSEQ multiplex PCR; TCRdb keeps only in-frame clonotypes and omits some of them. The profile shows 35,000 to 55,000 clones, 82% of them singletons. The sequencing here drew on CD4+ or CD8+ T cells sorted from blood, taken in a trial of the OX40 agonist ivuxolimab. The receptors were gathered from an adult with an advanced solid tumor such as melanoma, head and neck, liver or kidney cancer.

This rearrangement joins TRBV6-1 to TRBJ2-1, with TRBD2 identical over 10 bases. V lost 4 bases to trimming and J lost 3 bases; unmatched junction nucleotides: 3. Germline lookup yields CDR1 MNHNS and CDR2 SASEGT. The CDR3 length is 15 residues. The CDR3 region has the DNA TGTGCCAGCAGTGTATTAGCGGGAGGCTACAATGAGCAGTTCTTC. Translating it yields CASSVLAGGYNEQFF.

V usage is TRBV27 and J usage is TRBJ2-7; 14 bases fit TRBD2. V lost 8 bases and J lost 2; bases outside the gene matches: 11. Germline-derived CDR1 and CDR2 are MNHEY and SMNVEV (reference sequence). This CDR3 region has 17 residues. CDR3 in amino acids: CASSPGLAGVRTYEQYF. CDR3 DNA: TGTGCCAGCTCCCCGGGACTAGCGGGAGTTCGGACCTACGAGCAGTACTTC.

The J gene is TRBJ1-4, the V gene TRBV6-6; the match to TRBD1 covers 7 bases. With V trimmed by 7 bases and J by 7 bases, 12 bases remained unmatched. CDR3 length equals 15 residues. CDR1 and CDR2 (germline): MNHNY, SVGAGI (reference sequence). The CDR3 reads CASTREQGSVEKLFF. As DNA, the CDR3 is TGTGCCAGCACCCGAGAACAGGGGTCTGTTGAAAAACTGTTTTTT.

The V and J genes are TRBV5-4 and TRBJ2-5, with D possibly being TRBD1 (6 bases). The CDR3 totals 17 residues. Trimming stripped 4 bases from V and 1 base from J, with 20 bases between. Germline CDR1 and CDR2: SGHNT and YYREEE (reference sequence). CDR3 region: CASSPSRRDNSQETQYF. The CDR3 DNA follows: TGTGCCAGCAGCCCATCGAGACGGGACAACTCCCAAGAGACCCAGTACTTC. The full variable domain, with the rest looked up from reference TRBV5-4 and TRBJ2-5, is ETGVTQSPTHLIKTRGQQVTLRCSSQSGHNTVSWYQQALGQGPQFIFQYYREEENGRGNFPPRFSGLQFPNYSSELNVNALELDDSALYLCASSPSRRDNSQETQYFGPGTRLLVL.

This clone was recorded once. This chain links TRBV6-5 with TRBJ1-1; D is unclear. The CDR3 runs to 14 residues. In germline, CDR1 is MNHEY, CDR2 SVGAGI. Trimming took off 0 bases at V and 6 bases at J, with 11 bases between the two ends. The CDR3 coding sequence is TGTGCCAGCAGTTACTCCTCGGAGGTCGCTGAAGCTTTCTTT. Amino acids: CASSYSSEVAEAFF.

This clone was observed a handful of times. The chain recombines TRBV7-2 with TRBJ2-4; 8 nucleotides align to TRBD2. The length of the CDR3 is 16 residues. Germline V gene sequence: CDR1 SGHTA, CDR2 FQGNSA. Trimming removed 1 base from V and 0 bases from J; junction bases left unmatched: 2. CDR3: CASSLVLAGAKNIQYF. The CDR3 nucleotides read TGTGCCAGCAGCTTAGTGCTAGCGGGAGCCAAAAACATTCAGTACTTC.

The V gene is TRBV5-6, the J gene TRBJ2-5; D not certain. This CDR3 contains 13 residues. V lost 1 base and J 0 bases, leaving 4 bases between the germline ends. Germline CDR1 is SGHDT and CDR2 is YYEEEE. CDR3 residues: CASSLPYQETQYF. The CDR3 DNA reads TGTGCCAGCAGCTTGCCGTACCAAGAGACCCAGTACTTC.

This sequence joins TRBV30 and TRBJ2-7; 12 nucleotides align to TRBD2. With V trimmed by 1 base and J by 3 bases, 13 bases remained unmatched. Germline CDR1 reads GTSNPN; CDR2 reads SVGIG (reference sequence). The CDR3 sequence is 18 residues long. CDR3 in amino acids: CAWSGQTSGRISRYEQYF. CDR3 DNA sequence: TGTGCCTGGAGTGGACAGACTAGCGGGAGAATAAGTCGCTACGAGCAGTACTTC. The full variable domain, its missing parts supplied by reference TRBV30 and TRBJ2-7, is SQTIHQWPATLVQPVGSPLSLECTVEGTSNPNLYWYRQAAGRGLQLLFYSVGIGQISSEVPQNLSASRPQDRQFILSSKKLLLSDSGFYLCAWSGQTSGRISRYEQYFGPGTRLTVT.

The chain recombines TRBV2 with TRBJ2-7; D is unclear. The CDR3 covers 11 residues. CDR1 and CDR2 from the germline V gene are SNHLY and FYNNEI. Trimming cost V 10 bases and J 6 bases, with 13 bases left between them. The CDR3 spells CATGRGPEQYF. In DNA, the CDR3 is TGTGCCACCGGCCGTGGACCCGAGCAGTACTTC.

The V and J genes are TRBV14 and TRBJ2-1, with 7 bases fitting TRBD2. Germline V CDR1 and CDR2: SGHDN, FVKESK. Trimming cost V 5 bases and J 4 bases; bases outside gene matches: 5. CDR3 length: 14 residues. The CDR3 nucleotides are TGTGCCAGCAGCGCGGGGGTGAGTTACAATGAGCAGTTCTTC. Encoded protein: CASSAGVSYNEQFF. The full variable domain, rest sourced from reference TRBV14 and TRBJ2-1, is EAGVTQFPSHSVIEKGQTVTLRCDPISGHDNLYWYRRVMGKEIKFLLHFVKESKQDESGMPNNRFLAERTGGTYSTLKVQPAELEDSGVYFCASSAGVSYNEQFFGPGTRLTVL.

CDR3 in amino acids: CASSFGDRGYATEAFF. The CDR3 DNA sequence: TGTGCCAGCAGCTTCGGGGACAGGGGGTATGCCACTGAAGCTTTCTTT. V and J are TRBV5-4 and TRBJ1-1; 11 bases fit TRBD1. Germline V gives CDR1 SGHNT, CDR2 YYREEE (reference sequence). The CDR3 has 16 residues. V was clipped by 2 bases and J by 4 bases; unmatched bases: 7.

This clone was counted a few times. The rearrangement uses TRBV10-2 and TRBJ2-5; D perhaps matches TRBD2 (6 bases). From germline, CDR1 is WSHSY and CDR2 SAAADI. There are 13 residues in the CDR3. Trimming left V 8 bases short and J 4 bases short, with 14 bases between. CDR3 nucleotides: TGCGCCAGCGGGAAGACTAGTCCAGAGACCCAGTACTTC. Translated: CASGKTSPETQYF.

CDR3 residues: CASSAPLGGYSYEQYF. As DNA, the CDR3 is TGCGCCAGCAGCGCCCCCTTGGGTGGCTACTCCTACGAGCAGTACTTC. V is TRBV5-1 and J is TRBJ2-7; D uncertain. The CDR3 sequence is 16 residues long. Trimming left V 4 bases short and J 0 bases short, with 17 bases between. Germline V lookup: CDR1 SGHRS, CDR2 YFSETQ.

V and J are TRBV15 and TRBJ1-1, with D perhaps TRBD1 (6 bases). V lost 7 bases and J 1 base, leaving 16 bases between the germline ends. CDR3 length: 15 amino acids. CDR1 is LNHNV and CDR2 is YYDKDF in the germline V gene (reference sequence). The CDR3 is CATTQLGHRNTEAFF. CDR3 bases: TGTGCCACCACCCAATTGGGACACCGGAACACTGAAGCTTTCTTT.

V gene TRBV27 combines with J gene TRBJ2-3; D not resolved. Germline loops: CDR1 MNHEY, CDR2 SMNVEV (reference sequence). V was cut by 0 bases and J by 2 bases, with 9 bases left in between. This CDR3 spans 15 amino acids. The CDR3 DNA reads TGTGCCAGCAGTTTATCCCGGCAGAACACAGATACGCAGTATTTT. The encoded protein is CASSLSRQNTDTQYF.

The chain recombines TRBV15 with TRBJ2-7, with a weak D call TRBD1 (6 bases). With 1 base removed from V and 2 bases from J, the gap between germline ends came to 9 bases. CDR1 and CDR2 from the germline V gene are LNHNV and YYDKDF (reference sequence). The CDR3 has 14 amino acids. The CDR3 sequence is CATSRGTEPYEQYF. CDR3 in DNA: TGTGCCACCAGCAGAGGGACAGAACCCTACGAGCAGTACTTC.

The CDR3 DNA is TGTGCCAGCAGTGCACGAAAGGGACCTAAAGAAGAGCAGTACTTC. It yields the protein CASSARKGPKEEQYF. The chain recombines TRBV28 with TRBJ2-7; D assignment may be TRBD1 or TRBD2 (5 bases each). V lost 5 bases to trimming and J lost 7 bases, with 21 bases between them. The CDR3 extends over 15 amino acids. From germline, CDR1 is MDHEN and CDR2 SYDVKM.

About this clone: Compared with germline, one end of the junction differs, possibly owing to a read error. The J gene is TRBJ1-6, the V gene TRBV5-1; D might be TRBD1 (5 bases). The CDR3 contains 15 residues. CDR1 and CDR2 from the germline V gene are SGHRS and YFSETQ. CDR3 in amino acids: CASSLRTNGDSPPHF. The CDR3 DNA is TGCGCCAGCAGCTTGCGGACGAACGGGGACTCACCCCCCCACTTT.

The rearrangement links TRBV5-6 to TRBJ1-1; 11 nucleotides align to TRBD1. After removal of 2 bases from V and 8 bases from J, the junction contained 8 bases not matched to a gene. CDR1 is SGHDT, CDR2 YYEEEE, per germline. The CDR3 is made up of 15 amino acids. CDR3 residues: CASSFLGQGAREAFF. The DNA of the CDR3 is TGTGCCAGCAGCTTTTTAGGACAGGGGGCAAGGGAAGCTTTCTTT. The full variable domain, with the rest looked up from reference TRBV5-6 and TRBJ1-1, is DAGVTQSPTHLIKTRGQQVTLRCSPKSGHDTVSWYQQALGQGPQFIFQYYEEEERQRGNFPDRFSGHQFPNYSSELNVNALLLGDSALYLCASSFLGQGAREAFFGQGTRLTVV.

The chain's CDR3 is CASRRGDSDQHF. The CDR3 DNA reads as TGTGCCAGCAGGAGGGGGGACAGCGATCAGCATTTT. The chain employs TRBV6-1 and TRBJ1-5; 7 nucleotides align to TRBD1. The CDR3 length is 12 residues. J lost 13 bases, V lost 6 bases, and 9 bases had no gene match. Germline-derived CDR1 and CDR2 are MNHNS and SASEGT.

The chain recombines TRBV7-9 with TRBJ2-2, with D hard to call. The CDR3 loop spans 15 amino acids. In germline, CDR1 is SEHNR, CDR2 FQNEAQ (reference sequence). V was clipped by 2 bases and J by 1 base, with 8 bases between them. This CDR3 reads CASSLMWGNTGELFF. CDR3 in DNA: TGTGCCAGCAGCTTAATGTGGGGGAACACCGGGGAGCTGTTTTTT. The full variable domain, in which reference TRBV7-9 and TRBJ2-2 provide the parts outside the CDR3, is DTGVSQNPRHKITKRGQNVTFRCDPISEHNRLYWYRQTLGQGPEFLTYFQNEAQLEKSRLLSDRFSAERPKGSFSTLEIQRTEQGDSAMYLCASSLMWGNTGELFFGEGSRLTVL.

The V and J genes are TRBV28 and TRBJ1-1; no definite D call. V was clipped by 1 base and J by 3 bases, with 9 bases between them. The CDR3 has 14 amino acids. The germline gives CDR1 MDHEN, CDR2 SYDVKM. The CDR3 nucleotides read TGTGCCAGCAGTTTATTGGACGGTTACACTGAAGCTTTCTTT. It codes for CASSLLDGYTEAFF.

V and J are TRBV10-3 and TRBJ2-7; unclear D gene. V lost 2 bases, J lost 6 bases, and 23 bases lay in between. This CDR3 is built from 17 residues. Germline V gene sequence: CDR1 ENHRY, CDR2 SYGVKD. CDR3 in amino acids: CAISETVEFGRFFEQYF. CDR3 nucleotides: TGTGCCATCAGTGAGACGGTGGAGTTCGGCAGATTCTTCGAGCAGTACTTC.

This clone is medium-sized (0.01 to 0.1%) in the sample. The chain employs TRBV10-2 and TRBJ2-2, with a possible D match to TRBD1 (5 bases). Germline lookup yields CDR1 WSHSY and CDR2 SAAADI. This CDR3 comprises 13 residues. V lost 3 bases and J lost 6, with 8 bases in between. The CDR3 nucleotides are TGCGCCAGCAGTGACACAGGACCCGGGGAGCTGTTTTTT. It codes for CASSDTGPGELFF.

The chain uses TRBV5-6 and TRBJ2-7, with D possibly TRBD1 on 6 matching bases. The CDR3 is 12 residues long. Looked up from germline, CDR1 is SGHDT and CDR2 is YYEEEE. Trimming stripped 4 bases from V and 3 bases from J, with 8 bases between. CDR3 DNA sequence: TGTGCCAGCAGCGTAGGGGGCTACGAGCAGTACTTC. This encodes CASSVGGYEQYF.

The V and J genes are TRBV11-3 and TRBJ2-1; possibly TRBD1 for D (5 bases). V was pared by 3 bases and J by 15 bases, with 15 bases between. In germline, CDR1 is SGHNT, CDR2 YENEEA. This CDR3 is built from 12 residues. The CDR3 protein is CASSLGSGQGFF. In DNA, the CDR3 is TGTGCCAGCAGCTTGGGGTCGGGCCAGGGGTTCTTC.

A remark on this clone: Other DNA sequences of this sample code for an identical CDR3. The V and J genes are TRBV30 and TRBJ2-3; D unresolved. V lost 0 bases and J lost 5, with 6 bases in between. Germline V gives CDR1 GTSNPN, CDR2 SVGIG (reference sequence). The CDR3 totals 12 residues. CDR3 DNA: TGTGCCTGGAGTGTAGGCGGAGATACGCAGTATTTT. Translated, it gives CAWSVGGDTQYF. Based on the CDR3 plus reference TRBV30 and TRBJ2-3, the full variable domain is SQTIHQWPATLVQPVGSPLSLECTVEGTSNPNLYWYRQAAGRGLQLLFYSVGIGQISSEVPQNLSASRPQDRQFILSSKKLLLSDSGFYLCAWSVGGDTQYFGPGTRLTVL.